One and the same sample provided the 7 T cell receptor beta chains below, sequenced in a study of blood T cell repertoires in COVID-19. Profiling relied on immunoSEQ multiplex PCR, and the TCRdb table lists in-frame clones only, not all of them. The table includes around 150,000 clones, around 83% detected once. Sequenced input: peripheral blood. Source of these receptors: a man aged 25-40 years with COVID-19, enrolled during active disease.

This chain uses TRBV7-6 with TRBJ2-5; 10 bases match TRBD2. This CDR3 has 15 residues. Germline V gives CDR1 SGHVS, CDR2 FNYEAQ. V trimming: 4 bases; J trimming: 3 bases; junction bases outside the gene matches: 5. The CDR3 DNA sequence: TGTGCCAGCAGCTCGATAGCGGGAGGAAAAGAGACCCAGTACTTC. It codes for CASSSIAGGKETQYF.

The CDR3 nucleotides are TGTGCCAGCAGCCAAGAGCCACTAGCGGGGGTCTCCTACGAGCAGTACTTC. Translation: CASSQEPLAGVSYEQYF. The V and J genes are TRBV3-1 (or the pseudogene TRBV3-2) and TRBJ2-7; 11 bases line up with TRBD2. The CDR3 sequence is 17 residues long. The V gene end was trimmed by 0 bases and the J gene end by 0 bases; junction bases not matched to a gene: 4. Looked up from germline, CDR1 is LGHDT and CDR2 is YNNKEL (reference sequence).

The chain combines TRBV7-9 with TRBJ1-2; 9 bases agree with TRBD1. The CDR3 is made up of 14 amino acids. V shed 3 bases, J shed 9 bases, and the junction held 8 bases outside the gene matches. Germline V gene sequence: CDR1 SEHNR, CDR2 FQNEAQ (reference sequence). DNA of the CDR3: TGTGCCAGCAGCTTCTTGGGACAGGGCGTAAGCTACACCTTC. It is translated as CASSFLGQGVSYTF.

This chain connects TRBV11-2 to TRBJ2-7; D ambiguous. Looked up from germline, CDR1 is SGHAT and CDR2 is FQNNGV. The V end lost 5 bases, the J end lost 0 bases, and 11 bases lay between the germline ends. The CDR3 extends over 14 amino acids. The CDR3, as DNA: TGTGCCAGCAGCCCGAGACTCCTCTCCTACGAGCAGTACTTC. Translating it yields CASSPRLLSYEQYF.

The genes are TRBV28 and TRBJ1-5; no clear D gene. Germline loops: CDR1 MDHEN, CDR2 SYDVKM. This CDR3 contains 15 residues. Trimming removed 4 bases at V and 6 bases at J, with 16 bases between. CDR3 sequence (DNA): TGTGCCAGCAGTTCCCGGAGGGAGGTAGGTCAGCCCCAGCATTTT. Its translation is CASSSRREVGQPQHF. Filled out from reference TRBV28 and TRBJ1-5, the complete variable domain reads DVKVTQSSRYLVKRTGEKVFLECVQDMDHENMFWYRQDPGLGLRLIYFSYDVKMKEKGDIPEGYSVSREKKERFSLILESASTNQTSMYLCASSSRREVGQPQHFGDGTRLSIL.

The V gene is TRBV3-1 (or the pseudogene TRBV3-2), the J gene TRBJ1-2; maybe TRBD1 (5 bases). V lost 3 bases to trimming and J lost 7 bases, with 18 bases between them. The CDR3 is 15 residues long. Per the germline V gene, CDR1 is LGHDT and CDR2 is YNNKEL (reference sequence). The chain's CDR3 is CASSHLGRESTGYTF. In DNA form, the CDR3 reads TGTGCCAGCAGCCATCTGGGCAGGGAATCGACTGGCTACACCTTC.

The CDR3 here is CAISESEGREDGYTF. The CDR3 DNA follows: TGTGCCATCAGTGAGTCAGAGGGCAGGGAGGACGGCTACACCTTC. This chain links TRBV10-3 with TRBJ1-2; tentative D call: TRBD1 (5 bases). Germline V CDR1 and CDR2: ENHRY, SYGVKD. This CDR3 spans 15 amino acids. The V gene lost 0 bases and the J gene lost 8 bases, with 16 bases spanning the gap.